Listed here are 22 T cell receptor beta chains from one sample, sequenced in a study of control samples from healthy donors and cancer patients. Assay: immunoSEQ multiplex PCR; the TCRdb copy retains only in-frame clones and omits some. This sample's table has about 190,000 clones. Material for sequencing was blood. The receptor source for this set is a woman in her 30s in good health.

The chain has TRBV7-2 and TRBJ1-1; TRBD1 matches at 7 bases. From germline, CDR1 is SGHTA and CDR2 FQGNSA. The CDR3 extends over 15 amino acids. Trimming removed 5 bases from V and 7 bases from J; junction bases left unmatched: 13. The CDR3 nucleotides read TGTGCCAGCAGCCTTTCTACAGGGGCCAGGGATGAAGCTTTCTTT. This encodes CASSLSTGARDEAFF.

The rearrangement joins TRBV5-1 to TRBJ1-2; 7 bases line up with TRBD1. After removal of 6 bases from V and 3 bases from J, the junction contained 2 bases not matched to a gene. CDR1 and CDR2 (germline): SGHRS, YFSETQ. This CDR3 has 12 residues. CDR3 residues: CASKTGDYGYTF. In nucleotides, the CDR3 is TGCGCCAGCAAAACAGGGGACTATGGCTACACCTTC.

Note on this clone: An end of the junction does not agree with germline; a read error may underlie this. V is TRBV7-7 and J is TRBJ2-5; no clear D gene. The germline CDR1 and CDR2 sequences are SSHAT and FNYEAQ (reference sequence). The CDR3 extends over 13 amino acids. CDR3 sequence reads: CASSPSMAETQYF. DNA for the CDR3: TGTGCTAGCAGCCCGTCGATGGCAGAGACCCAGTACTTC.

The chain recombines TRBV29-1 with TRBJ1-4; weak D call: TRBD1 (6 bases). The CDR3 spans 15 residues. In germline, CDR1 is SQVTM, CDR2 ANQGSEA. With 1 base removed from V and 7 bases from J, the gap between germline ends came to 16 bases. The CDR3 DNA reads TGCAGCGTTGAAGTTAACAGGGTGAGCGCTGAAAAACTGTTTTTT. It encodes CSVEVNRVSAEKLFF.

V is TRBV7-3 and J is TRBJ1-1; D is perhaps TRBD1 (5 bases). The CDR3 loop spans 14 amino acids. Germline V gene lookup returns CDR1 SGHTA and CDR2 FQGTGA. Trimming stripped 2 bases from V and 4 bases from J, with 11 bases between. Here the CDR3 DNA reads TGTGCCAGCAGCTTATCCTTCGGGGGCACTGAAGCTTTCTTT. It specifies CASSLSFGGTEAFF.

This rearrangement joins TRBV19 to TRBJ1-1; the D gene is possibly TRBD1 (5 bases). CDR3 length equals 14 residues. With 7 bases removed from V and 0 bases from J, the gap between germline ends came to 12 bases. Germline loops: CDR1 LNHDA, CDR2 SQIVND (reference sequence). The chain's CDR3 is CASIGTGMNTEAFF. CDR3 DNA sequence: TGTGCCAGTATTGGGACCGGGATGAACACTGAAGCTTTCTTT.

This rearrangement joins TRBV28 to TRBJ1-2, with 8 nucleotides matching TRBD1. The ends lost 5 bases at V and 4 bases at J; junction bases unmatched: 6. Germline values: CDR1 MDHEN, CDR2 SYDVKM. CDR3 length: 14 residues. The CDR3 DNA reads TGTGCCAGCAGTACCTGGACAGGGTCCTATGGCTACACCTTC. Protein product: CASSTWTGSYGYTF.

The V gene is TRBV3-1 (or the pseudogene TRBV3-2), the J gene TRBJ1-2; weak D call: TRBD1 (5 bases). Germline lookup yields CDR1 LGHDT and CDR2 YNNKEL (reference sequence). V was cut by 5 bases and J by 1 base, with 14 bases left in between. CDR3 length: 15 residues. Here the CDR3 reads CASSFGPGVNYGYTF. The CDR3, as DNA: TGTGCCAGCAGCTTCGGACCGGGGGTTAACTATGGCTACACCTTC.

CDR3 coding DNA: TGTGCCAGCAAGACAGGGGGTAATCAGCCCCAGCATTTT. Residues: CASKTGGNQPQHF. The rearrangement uses TRBV6-4 and TRBJ1-5; 9 nucleotides agree with TRBD1. The germline V gene has CDR1 MRHNA and CDR2 SNTAGT. CDR3 length: 13 residues. Trimming cost V 7 bases and J 4 bases; bases outside gene matches: 2.

J is TRBJ1-1 and V is TRBV5-4; 7 bases are a match to TRBD1. Looked up from germline, CDR1 is SGHNT and CDR2 is YYREEE (reference sequence). This CDR3 contains 14 residues. Trimming at V came to 3 bases and at J to 2 bases, leaving 4 bases not matched to a gene. The CDR3 is CASSSRDRNTEAFF. The CDR3 coding sequence is TGTGCCAGCAGCTCCCGGGACAGAAACACTGAAGCTTTCTTT.

The genes are TRBV2 and TRBJ1-2; D is unclear. Germline loops: CDR1 SNHLY, CDR2 FYNNEI. Trimming shortened V by 6 bases and J by 4 bases, and 3 bases separated the two germline ends. The length of the CDR3 is 10 residues. CDR3 nucleotide sequence: TGTGCCAGCAGGAGCTATGGCTACACCTTC. Its protein is CASRSYGYTF. The variable domain in full, completed from reference TRBV2 and TRBJ1-2, reads EPEVTQTPSHQVTQMGQEVILRCVPISNHLYFYWYRQILGQKVEFLVSFYNNEISEKSEIFDDQFSVERPDGSNFTLKIRSTKLEDSAMYFCASRSYGYTFGSGTRLTVV.

The gene calls are TRBV7-2 and TRBJ1-5, with 8 bases fitting TRBD1. The CDR3 runs 15 residues. V gave up 2 bases and J gave up 7 bases; unmatched junction bases: 7. Germline assignment: CDR1 SGHTA and CDR2 FQGNSA. The CDR3: CASSLTRGREQPQHF. The DNA of the CDR3 is TGTGCCAGCAGCTTAACCAGGGGGCGGGAACAGCCCCAGCATTTT.

The chain recombines TRBV6-1 with TRBJ1-6; the D gene is possibly TRBD1 (5 bases). V shed 2 bases and J shed 3 bases, with 8 bases lying between them. This CDR3 region has 15 residues. Germline loops: CDR1 MNHNS, CDR2 SASEGT. CDR3 sequence: CASSELGLYNSPLHF. CDR3 coding DNA: TGTGCCAGCAGTGAACTGGGACTCTATAATTCACCCCTCCACTTT.

The V and J genes are TRBV2 and TRBJ2-7; 9 bases line up with TRBD1. Trimming cost V 6 bases and J 2 bases; bases outside gene matches: 2. This CDR3 has 13 amino acids. Germline-derived CDR1 and CDR2 are SNHLY and FYNNEI. In DNA, the CDR3 is TGTGCCAGCAGAGGACAGGGGCCCTACGAGCAGTACTTC. Protein sequence: CASRGQGPYEQYF.

This chain joins TRBV28 and TRBJ1-2, with D tentatively TRBD1 (6 bases). CDR3 size: 13 residues. In germline, CDR1 is MDHEN, CDR2 SYDVKM. The ends were cut back, 5 bases at V and 2 bases at J, with 9 bases in the middle. CDR3: CASSADRNYGYTF. CDR3 sequence (DNA): TGTGCCAGCAGTGCTGACAGGAACTATGGCTACACCTTC.

DNA for the CDR3: TGTGCCAGCAGTTTAGCCAGGGCAGATACGCAGTATTTT. It is translated as CASSLARADTQYF. The chain recombines TRBV12-3 or TRBV12-4 with TRBJ2-3; maybe TRBD1 (5 bases). The CDR3 loop spans 13 amino acids. V lost 0 bases to trimming and J lost 4 bases, with 5 bases between them.

The chain couples TRBV28 to TRBJ2-7; D not certain. Germline-derived CDR1 and CDR2 are MDHEN and SYDVKM. Trimming removed 1 base from V and 5 bases from J, with 9 bases in between. CDR3 length equals 13 residues. CDR3 amino acids: CASSLLPRNEQYF. In DNA form, the CDR3 reads TGTGCCAGCAGTTTATTACCCAGGAACGAGCAGTACTTC. The full variable domain, with the rest looked up from reference TRBV28 and TRBJ2-7, is DVKVTQSSRYLVKRTGEKVFLECVQDMDHENMFWYRQDPGLGLRLIYFSYDVKMKEKGDIPEGYSVSREKKERFSLILESASTNQTSMYLCASSLLPRNEQYFGPGTRLTVT.

CDR3 in amino acids: CAINRRDGRNTGELFF. CDR3 DNA: TGTGCCATCAACCGAAGAGATGGACGGAACACCGGGGAGCTGTTTTTT. J is TRBJ2-2 and V is TRBV10-3; D is undetermined. The CDR3 totals 16 residues. Trimming took off 7 bases at V and 1 base at J, with 16 bases between the two ends. Germline assignment: CDR1 ENHRY and CDR2 SYGVKD.

This chain links TRBV9 with TRBJ1-2; a possible D gene is TRBD1 (6 bases). The CDR3 spans 17 residues. The V end was cut by 4 bases, the J end by 4 bases, with 23 bases between. Germline values: CDR1 SGDLS, CDR2 YYNGEE. CDR3 sequence: CASSPDNGPGVSYGYTF. CDR3 bases: TGTGCCAGCAGCCCCGACAATGGGCCAGGGGTGAGCTATGGCTACACCTTC.

The V gene is TRBV5-6, the J gene TRBJ2-5; TRBD1 agrees at 8 bases. The CDR3 is 14 amino acids. Germline trimming cut 4 bases from V and 3 bases from J; bases unmatched to any gene: 5. The germline gives CDR1 SGHDT, CDR2 YYEEEE. CDR3 protein: CASSLDRGEETQYF. CDR3 bases: TGTGCCAGCAGCCTCGACAGGGGTGAAGAGACCCAGTACTTC.

The chain recombines TRBV7-9 with TRBJ2-1; D not resolved. This CDR3 has 12 residues. Germline CDR1 SEHNR, CDR2 FQNEAQ (reference sequence). The V end was cut by 5 bases, the J end by 7 bases, with 9 bases between. CDR3 coding DNA: TGTGCCAGCAGCCTAGGGTGGAATGAGCAGTTCTTC. Translated: CASSLGWNEQFF.

The gene calls are TRBV29-1 and TRBJ1-4, with TRBD1 matching 7 bases. CDR1 is SQVTM, CDR2 ANQGSEA, per germline. V gave up 6 bases and J gave up 0 bases; unmatched junction bases: 19. CDR3 length: 19 residues. CDR3 DNA sequence: TGCAGCGTCAAGAATCCGGGACAGTCCTTCGGGGCAACTAATGAAAAACTGTTTTTT. It is translated as CSVKNPGQSFGATNEKLFF. The variable domain in full, completed from reference TRBV29-1 and TRBJ1-4, reads SAVISQKPSRDICQRGTSLTIQCQVDSQVTMMFWYRQQPGQSLTLIATANQGSEATYESGFVIDKFPISRPNLTFSTLTVSNMSPEDSSIYLCSVKNPGQSFGATNEKLFFGSGTQLSVL.